One and the same sample provided the 18 T cell receptor beta chains below, sequenced in a study of cytomegalovirus exposure and HLA in healthy donors (dated by TCRdb to 2017 to 2019). Libraries were constructed by the immunoSEQ multiplex PCR assay. TCRdb's version of the immuneACCESS table is confined to in-frame rearrangements and falls short of the full clone set. An unresolved V gene accounts for under half of the shortfall where checked; the remainder is of unknown origin. The sample yields tens of thousands of clones; 90% to 95% were counted once. The ten largest clones capture about 3.9% of the sample. Sequenced: PBMCs. Receptor source: a woman aged 25 to 39 in good health and CMV-seronegative.

The rearrangement uses TRBV28 and TRBJ2-7; TRBD1 is a possible D gene (6 bases). CDR1 MDHEN and CDR2 SYDVKM come from the germline V gene. Deletions cut 5 bases from V and 0 bases from J, with 14 bases between. The CDR3 is 15 residues long. The CDR3, as DNA: TGTGCCAGCAGTGTCACATTGGACAGCTCCTACGAGCAGTACTTC. Residues: CASSVTLDSSYEQYF.

V gene TRBV19 combines with J gene TRBJ1-2; the match to TRBD1 covers 9 bases. The CDR3 contains 17 residues. V shed 5 bases and J 2 bases; nucleotides not matched to a gene: 12. From germline, CDR1 is LNHDA and CDR2 SQIVND (reference sequence). CDR3 loop: CASSALGGTGGNYGYTF. CDR3 coding DNA: TGTGCCAGTAGTGCCCTAGGTGGTACAGGGGGCAACTATGGCTACACCTTC.

The chain joins TRBV7-9 to TRBJ2-6, with a possible D match to TRBD2 (6 bases). The CDR3 runs to 16 residues. Trimming shortened V by 5 bases and J by 3 bases, and 14 bases separated the two germline ends. CDR1 and CDR2 (germline): SEHNR, FQNEAQ (reference sequence). In nucleotides, the CDR3 is TGTGCCAGCAGCGTCCGGGGACTGGGTGGGGCCAACGTCCTGACTTTC. Translation gives CASSVRGLGGANVLTF.

The gene calls are TRBV6-5 and TRBJ1-2; 7 bases match TRBD1. The germline gives CDR1 MNHEY, CDR2 SVGAGI. V shed 2 bases and J 2 bases; nucleotides not matched to a gene: 5. This CDR3 is 15 amino acids long. The CDR3 region has the DNA TGTGCCAGCAGTTACCTGTCAGGGGGAAACTATGGCTACACCTTC. Translated: CASSYLSGGNYGYTF.

This rearrangement joins TRBV28 to TRBJ1-3; D remains ambiguous. Germline values: CDR1 MDHEN, CDR2 SYDVKM. With 5 bases removed from V and 0 bases from J, the gap between germline ends came to 14 bases. The CDR3 is 16 amino acids. In DNA form, the CDR3 reads TGTGCCAGCAGTCGATTCGACGGGTCCTCTGGAAACACCATATATTTT. It yields the protein CASSRFDGSSGNTIYF.

The chain is built from TRBV18 and TRBJ2-3, with 8 bases fitting TRBD1. Germline-derived CDR1 and CDR2 are KGHSH and LQKENI. V trimming: 6 bases; J trimming: 2 bases; junction bases outside the gene matches: 7. This CDR3 has 15 amino acids. The CDR3 bases are TGTGCCAGCTCTCGAGACAGGGGAGACACAGATACGCAGTATTTT. Amino acid sequence: CASSRDRGDTDTQYF. The full variable domain, with the rest looked up from reference TRBV18 and TRBJ2-3, is NAGVMQNPRHLVRRRGQEARLRCSPMKGHSHVYWYRQLPEEGLKFMVYLQKENIIDESGMPKERFSAEFPKEGPSILRIQQVVRGDSAAYFCASSRDRGDTDTQYFGPGTRLTVL.

The gene calls are TRBV1 and TRBJ2-7; the tabulated D call, TRBD1, remains unverified against the DNA. TRBV1 is given as a pseudogene. The CDR3 is made up of 16 amino acids. Written as DNA, the CDR3 is TGCACCAGCATCCACCCAACAGGGGTAGTAACCTACGAGCAGTACTTC. Amino acid sequence: CTSIHPTGVVTYEQYF.

The chain combines TRBV19 with TRBJ2-1; 11 bases match TRBD2. Trimming at V came to 8 bases and at J to 5 bases, leaving 2 bases not matched to a gene. Germline V lookup: CDR1 LNHDA, CDR2 SQIVND (reference sequence). The CDR3 extends over 13 amino acids. The CDR3 sequence is CASRLAGNNEQFF. The CDR3 bases are TGTGCCAGTCGACTAGCGGGAAACAATGAGCAGTTCTTC.

V usage is TRBV7-9 and J usage is TRBJ2-7; 10 bases fit TRBD1. Germline V lookup: CDR1 SEHNR, CDR2 FQNEAQ (reference sequence). V was pared by 6 bases and J by 5 bases, with 13 bases of the junction left unmatched. The CDR3 length is 16 residues. The CDR3 is CASRSKGTGESHEQYF. The CDR3 coding sequence is TGTGCCAGCAGGTCAAAGGGGACAGGGGAATCCCACGAGCAGTACTTC.

The chain uses TRBV13 and TRBJ1-4; maybe TRBD1 (5 bases). CDR1 and CDR2 from the germline V gene are PRHDT and FYEKMQ (reference sequence). CDR3 length: 15 residues. Trimming cost V 2 bases and J 7 bases, with 14 bases left between them. Here the CDR3 DNA reads TGTGCCAGCAGCTTACGTCGGGGGGATAGTGAAAAACTGTTTTTT. Protein: CASSLRRGDSEKLFF.

Points on this clone: The same CDR3 arises from other DNA sequences in this sample as well. The genes are TRBV6-1 and TRBJ1-2; TRBD1 aligns across 7 bases. V was pared by 0 bases and J by 8 bases, with 15 bases of the junction left unmatched. In germline, CDR1 is MNHNS, CDR2 SASEGT. The CDR3 is 17 residues long. The CDR3 is CASSEALQYRGRGGYTF. In DNA, the CDR3 is TGTGCCAGCAGTGAAGCCCTTCAATATCGGGGCAGGGGGGGCTACACCTTC.

The J gene is TRBJ1-2, the V gene TRBV19; the D gene is possibly TRBD1 (5 bases). Per the germline V gene, CDR1 is LNHDA and CDR2 is SQIVND (reference sequence). This CDR3 comprises 13 residues. V lost 2 bases, J lost 6 bases, and 10 bases lay in between. CDR3 region: CASSIFGGDGYTF. The CDR3 nucleotides read TGTGCCAGTAGTATATTCGGAGGGGATGGCTACACCTTC.

The CDR3 loop is CASSLAGLATYEQFF. The DNA for the CDR3 is TGTGCCAGCAGCTTAGCGGGACTAGCGACGTATGAGCAGTTCTTC. V usage is TRBV7-2 and J usage is TRBJ2-1; 10 positions agree with TRBD2. V shed 0 bases and J 8 bases; nucleotides not matched to a gene: 4. CDR3 size: 15 residues. Germline V lookup: CDR1 SGHTA, CDR2 FQGNSA.

The V gene is TRBV11-3, the J gene TRBJ2-2; 10 bases are shared with TRBD1. Germline loops: CDR1 SGHNT, CDR2 YENEEA. V lost 3 bases, J lost 6 bases, and 1 base stayed unmatched. The CDR3 contains 14 residues. CDR3 residues: CASSLTGGPGELFF. In DNA, the CDR3 is TGTGCCAGCAGCTTGACAGGGGGCCCCGGGGAGCTGTTTTTT.

This rearrangement joins TRBV7-2 to TRBJ2-5; 9 bases agree with TRBD1. The germline V gene encodes CDR1 SGHTA and CDR2 FQGNSA. The V and J ends lost 3 bases and 4 bases, in that order; junction bases with no gene match: 3. The CDR3 covers 14 residues. CDR3 in amino acids: CASSLTGGAETQYF. The CDR3 DNA sequence: TGTGCCAGCAGCTTGACAGGGGGGGCAGAGACCCAGTACTTC. The entire variable domain, with the rest obtained from reference TRBV7-2 and TRBJ2-5, is as follows: GAGVSQSPSNKVTEKGKDVELRCDPISGHTALYWYRQSLGQGLEFLIYFQGNSAPDKSGLPSDRFSAERTGGSVSTLTIQRTQQEDSAVYLCASSLTGGAETQYFGPGTRLLVL.

The chain has TRBV11-2 and TRBJ2-1, with 9 bases aligning to TRBD2. From germline, CDR1 is SGHAT and CDR2 FQNNGV. The V segment lost 3 bases and the J segment 5 bases; nucleotides outside the gene matches: 8. There are 16 residues in the CDR3. The CDR3 sequence is CASSFQRGVMNNEQFF. CDR3 DNA sequence: TGTGCCAGCAGCTTCCAGCGGGGGGTGATGAACAATGAGCAGTTCTTC.

The chain employs TRBV4-1 and TRBJ2-3; D not resolved. There are 15 residues in the CDR3. The germline gives CDR1 MGHRA, CDR2 YSYEKL. Trimming removed 1 base at V and 6 bases at J, with 14 bases between. The CDR3 spells CASSQGPQSWDTQYF. The CDR3, as DNA: TGCGCCAGCAGCCAAGGCCCACAGTCATGGGATACGCAGTATTTT.

V and J are TRBV4-1 and TRBJ1-1; possibly TRBD1 for D (5 bases). Trimming pared 3 bases from V and 6 bases from J, leaving 14 bases between. Germline CDR1 and CDR2: MGHRA and YSYEKL. CDR3 length: 14 residues. The DNA of the CDR3 is TGCGCCAGCAGCCAGGGCATCTCCAGGGCTGAAGCTTTCTTT. This sequence encodes CASSQGISRAEAFF.